The 9 T cell receptor beta chains listed next were all sequenced from one sample in a study of shared clonotypes between healthy human individuals. Sequenced by immunoSEQ multiplex PCR; TCRdb stores in-frame clones only, minus some. The table lists approximately 2,300,000 clones, 85% to 95% of them singletons. The specimen sequenced was naive CD4+ T cells from PBMCs. The subset is: CD45RA+ positively selected. These receptors all stem from a man between 18 and 35 years old in good health. Some clones in this sample may be carry-over from other donors' samples.

The genes are TRBV19 and TRBJ1-1; D is possibly TRBD1 (5 bases). V shed 5 bases and J shed 4 bases, with 14 bases lying between them. From germline, CDR1 is LNHDA and CDR2 SQIVND (reference sequence). This CDR3 region has 14 residues. The CDR3 spells CASSGGGAVTEAFF. CDR3 in DNA: TGTGCCAGTAGTGGCGGTGGGGCTGTCACTGAAGCTTTCTTT.

This chain uses TRBV27 with TRBJ1-4; 8 bases align to TRBD1. The germline CDR1 and CDR2 sequences are MNHEY and SMNVEV (reference sequence). The CDR3 runs to 15 residues. Germline trimming cut 5 bases from V and 7 bases from J; bases unmatched to any gene: 9. CDR3 region: CASSAAGGAFEKLFF. The CDR3 DNA reads TGTGCCAGCAGTGCAGCAGGGGGCGCGTTTGAAAAACTGTTTTTT.

The V and J genes are TRBV2 and TRBJ1-1, with D uncertain. This CDR3 is 14 amino acids long. The ends were cut back, 4 bases at V and 0 bases at J, with 9 bases in the middle. Looked up from germline, CDR1 is SNHLY and CDR2 is FYNNEI. Here the CDR3 DNA reads TGTGCCAGCAGTGGTTCTCGCTTGAACACTGAAGCTTTCTTT. Amino acid sequence: CASSGSRLNTEAFF.

The CDR3 sequence: CASSLAGPTQAFF. CDR3 nucleotide sequence: TGCGCCAGCAGCTTGGCGGGTCCGACGCAAGCTTTCTTT. V gene TRBV5-1 combines with J gene TRBJ1-1; D gene ambiguous. V gave up 0 bases and J gave up 9 bases, with 12 bases separating them. This CDR3 comprises 13 residues. The germline V gene encodes CDR1 SGHRS and CDR2 YFSETQ.

With regard to this clone: The sample carries other DNA sequences with the same CDR3. This chain joins TRBV28 and TRBJ2-3; TRBD1 might be the D (5 bases). The CDR3 contains 12 residues. In germline, CDR1 is MDHEN, CDR2 SYDVKM. V was cut by 3 bases and J by 6 bases, with 7 bases left in between. The CDR3 region is CASSLNRDTQYF. CDR3 DNA sequence: TGTGCCAGCAGTTTGAACAGGGATACGCAGTATTTT.

The chain links TRBV5-4 to TRBJ2-7; the match to TRBD2 covers 10 bases. The J segment lost 5 bases and the V segment lost 4 bases, leaving 9 bases of the junction unmatched. In germline, CDR1 is SGHNT, CDR2 YYREEE (reference sequence). The CDR3 spans 15 residues. The CDR3 nucleotides read TGTGCCAGCAGCCCCCTAGCGGGAGCTTACCACGAGCAGTACTTC. Translated, it gives CASSPLAGAYHEQYF.

This clone came up once. The chain employs TRBV28 and TRBJ2-7; 7 bases match TRBD1. The CDR3 runs to 18 residues. Trimming at V came to 5 bases and at J to 5 bases, leaving 21 bases not matched to a gene. Germline V gene data show CDR1 as MDHEN and CDR2 as SYDVKM. As DNA, the CDR3 is TGTGCCAGCAGTCCCGGGACAGTGGTAACCGGTCGGTCTGACGAGCAGTACTTC. Amino acid sequence: CASSPGTVVTGRSDEQYF.

The chain links TRBV28 to TRBJ2-2; unclear D gene. The CDR3 loop spans 14 amino acids. Per germline, CDR1 MDHEN and CDR2 SYDVKM. Trimming shortened V by 6 bases and J by 3 bases, and 11 bases separated the two germline ends. This CDR3 reads CASRKEEYTGELFF. The CDR3 DNA follows: TGTGCCAGCAGGAAAGAGGAGTACACCGGGGAGCTGTTTTTT.

V is TRBV7-9 and J is TRBJ2-7, with 8 bases lining up with TRBD2. The CDR3 is made up of 14 amino acids. Germline assignment: CDR1 SEHNR and CDR2 FQNEAQ (reference sequence). V shed 7 bases and J 5 bases; nucleotides not matched to a gene: 10. The CDR3 DNA follows: TGTGCCAGCACCTCTCGGGGGGGGGCCAACGAGCAGTACTTC. Translated: CASTSRGGANEQYF. Complete variable domain (other parts from reference TRBV7-9 and TRBJ2-7): DTGVSQNPRHKITKRGQNVTFRCDPISEHNRLYWYRQTLGQGPEFLTYFQNEAQLEKSRLLSDRFSAERPKGSFSTLEIQRTEQGDSAMYLCASTSRGGANEQYFGPGTRLTVT.